The 18 T cell receptor beta chains listed next were all sequenced from one sample in a study of cytomegalovirus exposure and HLA in healthy donors. Generated by immunoSEQ multiplex PCR, the TCRdb table keeps only in-frame clones and is missing some. This repertoire shows fewer than 75,000 clones, approximately 95% found once; its top ten account for approximately 3.4%. The material sequenced was PBMCs. Source of these receptors: a man between 18 and 35 years old in good health and CMV-seronegative.

The chain links TRBV6-5 to TRBJ1-6, with D tentatively TRBD1 (6 bases). Trimming removed 6 bases at V and 8 bases at J, with 14 bases between. This CDR3 spans 14 amino acids. Germline V gene data show CDR1 as MNHEY and CDR2 as SVGAGI. As DNA, the CDR3 is TGTGCCAGCAGGCATACAGGGAGGGATTCACCCCTCCACTTT. It specifies CASRHTGRDSPLHF.

The rearrangement joins TRBV9 to TRBJ1-4, with D tentatively TRBD1 (5 bases). This CDR3 is built from 14 residues. Germline lookup yields CDR1 SGDLS and CDR2 YYNGEE. Deletions cut 0 bases from V and 6 bases from J, with 9 bases between. DNA for the CDR3: TGTGCCAGCAGCGTAGGGCAGGGTGATGAAAAACTGTTTTTT. This translates into CASSVGQGDEKLFF.

The chain carries TRBV27 and TRBJ2-6; possible D gene TRBD1, 6 bases. Germline assignment: CDR1 MNHEY and CDR2 SMNVEV (reference sequence). The CDR3 length is 17 residues. The germline V and J ends were trimmed by 6 bases and 0 bases, with 15 bases remaining between them. The CDR3 here is CASSITGTYSGANVLTF. CDR3 in DNA: TGTGCCAGCAGCATCACCGGGACATACTCTGGGGCCAACGTCCTGACTTTC.

V usage is TRBV10-3 and J usage is TRBJ1-2, with D maybe TRBD1 (5 bases). Trimming left V 10 bases short and J 4 bases short, with 19 bases between. Germline V gene sequence: CDR1 ENHRY, CDR2 SYGVKD. The CDR3 has 14 residues. This chain's CDR3 is CANSPSTDPYGYTF. DNA for the CDR3: TGTGCCAACTCCCCCTCGACAGACCCCTATGGCTACACCTTC.

The rearrangement uses TRBV29-1 and TRBJ2-5; maybe TRBD1 (5 bases). In germline, CDR1 is SQVTM, CDR2 ANQGSEA. V was pared by 7 bases and J by 5 bases, with 8 bases between. This CDR3 spans 10 amino acids. The CDR3 is CSARQETQYF. CDR3 bases: TGCAGCGCGCGACAGGAGACCCAGTACTTC.

This clone was counted a single time. The rearrangement joins TRBV30 to TRBJ2-2; 12 bases fit TRBD2. Germline V CDR1 and CDR2: GTSNPN, SVGIG (reference sequence). This CDR3 has 16 amino acids. With V trimmed by 2 bases and J by 7 bases, 8 bases remained unmatched. The CDR3 DNA reads TGTGCCTGGAGTTATGGACTAGCGGGGCAAAGCGGGGAGCTGTTTTTT. Residues: CAWSYGLAGQSGELFF.

This clone was seen more than once but under ten times. This chain links TRBV6-6 with TRBJ1-1; tentative D call: TRBD1 (5 bases). V was trimmed by 6 bases and J by 1 base, leaving 9 bases between them. Germline loops: CDR1 MNHNY, CDR2 SVGAGI (reference sequence). CDR3 length: 13 amino acids. The CDR3 DNA reads TGTGCCAGCAGCGACGGACAGAACACTGAAGCTTTCTTT. The encoded protein is CASSDGQNTEAFF.

The chain recombines TRBV30 with TRBJ1-1; no firm D call. The CDR3 spans 12 residues. The germline CDR1 and CDR2 sequences are GTSNPN and SVGIG (reference sequence). The V and J ends lost 2 bases and 2 bases respectively, with 6 bases between them. The CDR3 protein is CAWSTPNTEAFF. The CDR3 bases are TGTGCCTGGAGTACACCTAACACTGAAGCTTTCTTT. The full variable domain, rest sourced from reference TRBV30 and TRBJ1-1, is SQTIHQWPATLVQPVGSPLSLECTVEGTSNPNLYWYRQAAGRGLQLLFYSVGIGQISSEVPQNLSASRPQDRQFILSSKKLLLSDSGFYLCAWSTPNTEAFFGQGTRLTVV.

The DNA for the CDR3 is TGTGCCAGCAGTTCCATACCATACAGGGATGGCTACACCTTC. Translating gives CASSSIPYRDGYTF. This chain uses TRBV6-5 with TRBJ1-2; TRBD1 is a possible D gene (6 bases). There are 14 residues in the CDR3. V lost 4 bases, J lost 6 bases, and 15 bases lay in between. Germline loops: CDR1 MNHEY, CDR2 SVGAGI.

The rearrangement links TRBV27 to TRBJ2-7, with TRBD2 as a possible D gene (7 bases). From germline, CDR1 is MNHEY and CDR2 SMNVEV (reference sequence). The CDR3 runs to 13 residues. Trimming removed 5 bases from V and 5 bases from J, with 13 bases in between. CDR3 coding DNA: TGTGCCAGCAGTCGGGGGGCGCTGGACGAGCAGTACTTC. Protein product: CASSRGALDEQYF.

The V gene is TRBV7-2, the J gene TRBJ2-3; tentatively, D is TRBD1 (6 bases). V lost 1 base and J 1 base, leaving 9 bases between the germline ends. The CDR3 is 15 residues long. CDR1 and CDR2 from the germline V gene are SGHTA and FQGNSA. The CDR3 reads CASSLGYRGTDTQYF. CDR3 DNA sequence: TGTGCCAGCAGCTTAGGTTACAGGGGCACAGATACGCAGTATTTT.

The chain employs TRBV7-9 and TRBJ1-1; D gene unclear. The CDR3 sequence is 13 residues long. Deletions cut 4 bases from V and 0 bases from J, with 6 bases between. CDR1 and CDR2 (germline): SEHNR, FQNEAQ (reference sequence). This CDR3 reads CASSSRLNTEAFF. In nucleotides, the CDR3 is TGTGCCAGCAGCTCGCGGTTGAACACTGAAGCTTTCTTT.

The chain joins TRBV13 to TRBJ1-2; maybe TRBD1 (6 bases). Trimming removed 1 base from V and 3 bases from J, with 12 bases in between. Per germline, CDR1 PRHDT and CDR2 FYEKMQ (reference sequence). The CDR3 sequence is 15 residues long. The CDR3 spells CASSLVPGVDYGYTF. CDR3 nucleotide sequence: TGTGCCAGCAGCTTAGTCCCAGGGGTCGACTATGGCTACACCTTC. The complete variable domain, with remaining parts taken from reference TRBV13 and TRBJ1-2, reads AAGVIQSPRHLIKEKRETATLKCYPIPRHDTVYWYQQGPGQDPQFLISFYEKMQSDKGSIPDRFSAQQFSDYHSELNMSSLELGDSALYFCASSLVPGVDYGYTFGSGTRLTVV.

The chain has TRBV18 and TRBJ1-4, with 8 positions matching TRBD1. V trimming: 2 bases; J trimming: 4 bases; junction bases outside the gene matches: 6. CDR1 and CDR2 (germline): KGHSH, LQKENI. The CDR3 totals 16 residues. The CDR3 reads CASSPTGQGINEKLFF. The CDR3 nucleotides are TGTGCCAGCTCACCAACCGGACAGGGAATTAATGAAAAACTGTTTTTT.

This clone has only one observation. The rearrangement links TRBV9 to TRBJ1-2; TRBD1 agrees at 9 bases. The trim removed 4 bases at V and 4 bases at J, leaving 8 bases unmatched. Germline CDR1 is SGDLS and CDR2 is YYNGEE. The CDR3 extends over 15 amino acids. The CDR3 sequence is CASSPGDRVTYGYTF. CDR3 bases: TGTGCCAGCAGCCCTGGGGACAGGGTCACCTATGGCTACACCTTC.

This CDR3 is CASSFLDTGELFF. DNA of the CDR3: TGTGCCAGCAGCTTTCTAGACACCGGGGAGCTGTTTTTT. The V call is TRBV5-5, the J call TRBJ2-2; D is ambiguous. V shed 2 bases and J shed 3 bases, with 5 bases lying between them. CDR3 size: 13 residues. The germline V gene has CDR1 SGHKS and CDR2 YYEKEE (reference sequence).

This rearrangement joins TRBV6-1 to TRBJ1-2, with D unresolved. The length of the CDR3 is 13 residues. From germline, CDR1 is MNHNS and CDR2 SASEGT. V lost 1 base and J 5 bases, leaving 8 bases between the germline ends. The CDR3 DNA reads as TGTGCCAGCAGTGAAGATGGGCCATATGGCTACACCTTC. The encoded protein is CASSEDGPYGYTF.

The chain joins TRBV18 to TRBJ1-1; D is possibly TRBD1 (5 bases). V was shortened by 3 bases and J by 5 bases, with 7 bases between the two germline ends. The CDR3 length is 12 residues. Per germline, CDR1 KGHSH and CDR2 LQKENI. This chain's CDR3 is CASSPKGTEAFF. CDR3 sequence (DNA): TGTGCCAGCTCACCTAAGGGGACTGAAGCTTTCTTT.